This entry lists 28 T cell receptor beta chains sequenced from one sample in a study of CD4 T cells in relation to SARS-CoV-2 and coronaviruses. Some clones are missing from TCRdb's copy, which holds only in-frame ones; the method was immunoSEQ multiplex PCR. The sample contains around 35,000 clones, 70% to 90% of which appear only once. The sample comprised memory CD4+ T cells from PBMCs. These TCRs come from an adult with COVID-19.

The chain joins TRBV2 to TRBJ2-7; unclear D gene. Germline lookup yields CDR1 SNHLY and CDR2 FYNNEI. The V end lost 7 bases, the J end lost 0 bases, and 7 bases lay between the germline ends. The CDR3 covers 12 residues. CDR3 DNA: TGTGCCAGCACCCCATTCTCCTACGAGCAGTACTTC. The encoded protein is CASTPFSYEQYF.

This chain joins TRBV3-1 (or the pseudogene TRBV3-2) and TRBJ2-2, with D uncertain. The CDR3 is made up of 15 amino acids. Per germline, CDR1 LGHDT and CDR2 YNNKEL (reference sequence). V gave up 1 base and J gave up 1 base, with 7 bases separating them. CDR3 in amino acids: CASSQVGKNTGELFF. The CDR3 region has the DNA TGTGCCAGCAGCCAAGTGGGCAAGAACACCGGGGAGCTGTTTTTT.

The genes are TRBV12-3 or TRBV12-4 and TRBJ2-7; D gene unclear. This CDR3 is 13 amino acids long. Trimming shortened V by 8 bases and J by 1 base, and 12 bases separated the two germline ends. The CDR3 nucleotides are TGTGCCAGCGCAAGGCAGCCTTCCTACGAGCAGTACTTC. Its translation: CASARQPSYEQYF.

The CDR3 sequence: CASSDLGGSEKLFF. The CDR3 nucleotides read TGTGCCAGCAGTGACCTTGGGGGTAGTGAAAAACTGTTTTTT. The chain recombines TRBV25-1 with TRBJ1-4; D possibly corresponds to TRBD1 (5 bases). The CDR3 runs to 14 residues. The germline CDR1 and CDR2 sequences are MGHDK and SYGVNS. Trimming shortened V by 3 bases and J by 7 bases, and 12 bases separated the two germline ends. The variable domain in full, with the rest retrieved from reference TRBV25-1 and TRBJ1-4, is EADIYQTPRYLVIGTGKKITLECSQTMGHDKMYWYQQDPGMELHLIHYSYGVNSTEKGDLSSESTVSRIRTEHFPLTLESARPSHTSQYLCASSDLGGSEKLFFGSGTQLSVL.

V and J are TRBV9 and TRBJ1-4; TRBD1 aligns across 10 bases. The CDR3 runs 15 residues. Germline V gives CDR1 SGDLS, CDR2 YYNGEE. V lost 4 bases and J lost 5; bases outside the gene matches: 5. The CDR3 DNA follows: TGTGCCAGCAGCAAGGGACAGGGGCAGAATGAAAAACTGTTTTTT. This codes for CASSKGQGQNEKLFF.

The genes are TRBV6-5 and TRBJ1-2; the D gene is possibly TRBD1 (5 bases). Germline V gene sequence: CDR1 MNHEY, CDR2 SVGAGI. V dropped 5 bases and J dropped 9 bases, with 16 bases sitting between them. There are 13 residues in the CDR3. The CDR3 region is CASSKQAYGSYTF. The CDR3, as DNA: TGTGCCAGCAGTAAACAGGCTTATGGGAGCTACACCTTC.

J is TRBJ1-2 and V is TRBV28; D is ambiguous. V lost 7 bases, J lost 5 bases, and 17 bases lay in between. There are 14 residues in the CDR3. The germline gives CDR1 MDHEN, CDR2 SYDVKM. In DNA, the CDR3 is TGTGCCAGCACCCTTACGGGAAAGGGATATGGCTACACCTTC. It codes for CASTLTGKGYGYTF.

The chain combines TRBV4-2 with TRBJ1-6; D is possibly TRBD1 (5 bases). The germline V gene encodes CDR1 LGHNA and CDR2 YNFKEQ. V lost 4 bases to trimming and J lost 13 bases, with 20 bases between them. The CDR3 totals 15 residues. CDR3 in DNA: TGTGCCAGCAGCCTCCACCGGGACGTAGAGCGTCCCCTCCACTTT. The encoded protein is CASSLHRDVERPLHF.

The chain joins TRBV12-5 to TRBJ1-4, with 8 nucleotides matching TRBD1. The CDR3 extends over 14 amino acids. V shed 4 bases, J shed 7 bases, and the junction held 5 bases outside the gene matches. Germline loops: CDR1 LGHNT, CDR2 FRNRAP. The CDR3 sequence is CASGSQGAGEKLFF. The DNA of the CDR3 is TGTGCTAGTGGTTCCCAGGGGGCGGGTGAAAAACTGTTTTTT. Complete variable domain (other parts from reference TRBV12-5 and TRBJ1-4): DARVTQTPRHKVTEMGQEVTMRCQPILGHNTVFWYRQTMMQGLELLAYFRNRAPLDDSGMPKDRFSAEMPDATLATLKIQPSEPRDSAVYFCASGSQGAGEKLFFGSGTQLSVL.

This clone was counted a single time. The DNA for the CDR3 is TGTGCCAGCAGGGAACAGGGTGAAGCTTTCTTT. It encodes CASREQGEAFF. V is TRBV2 and J is TRBJ1-1; weak D call: TRBD1 (6 bases). Trimming removed 6 bases at V and 7 bases at J, with 9 bases between. Germline CDR1 reads SNHLY; CDR2 reads FYNNEI. The CDR3 covers 11 residues.

The gene calls are TRBV5-1 and TRBJ2-3, with TRBD2 as a possible D gene (6 bases). Germline assignment: CDR1 SGHRS and CDR2 YFSETQ. This CDR3 contains 15 residues. Trimming pared 2 bases from V and 2 bases from J, leaving 12 bases between. Written as DNA, the CDR3 is TGCGCCAGCAGCTTTTCCGGAGGGCCCACAGATACGCAGTATTTT. This sequence encodes CASSFSGGPTDTQYF.

The chain couples TRBV15 to TRBJ2-2; no reliable D call. The CDR3 consists of 18 residues. In germline, CDR1 is LNHNV, CDR2 YYDKDF (reference sequence). The CDR3, as DNA: TGTGCGAGTGGGGTTTTAAACCTAATCACTCTGGGCACCGGGGAGCTGTTTTTT. It yields the protein CASGVLNLITLGTGELFF.

This chain links TRBV10-3 with TRBJ2-3; D gene unclear. This CDR3 spans 11 amino acids. Germline-derived CDR1 and CDR2 are ENHRY and SYGVKD. The V and J ends lost 4 bases and 6 bases respectively, with 5 bases between them. The CDR3 here is CAISVSDTQYF. Written as DNA, the CDR3 is TGTGCCATCAGTGTTTCCGATACGCAGTATTTT.

V gene TRBV12-3 or TRBV12-4 combines with J gene TRBJ1-4, with 9 bases aligning to TRBD1. Losses at the gene ends were 6 bases for V and 16 bases for J; bases not matched to a gene: 9. There are 12 residues in the CDR3. The CDR3 here is CASSPGTGTGFF. The CDR3 bases are TGTGCCAGCAGCCCGGGGACAGGGACGGGGTTTTTT.

This sequence joins TRBV28 and TRBJ1-2, with D possibly matching TRBD1 (5 bases). Per the germline V gene, CDR1 is MDHEN and CDR2 is SYDVKM. V lost 4 bases and J lost 5, with 14 bases in between. CDR3 length: 14 residues. The CDR3 DNA reads as TGTGCCAGCAGTTCCGGTGGGGGTCTTTATGGCTACACCTTC. Translated, it gives CASSSGGGLYGYTF.

The genes are TRBV5-1 and TRBJ2-3; no firm D call. Trimming took off 6 bases at V and 2 bases at J, with 16 bases between the two ends. This CDR3 comprises 15 residues. Germline values: CDR1 SGHRS, CDR2 YFSETQ. The CDR3 sequence: CASTPGELDTDTQYF. DNA for the CDR3: TGCGCCAGCACTCCCGGCGAGCTAGACACAGATACGCAGTATTTT.

This clone has just a few counts. The CDR3 loop reads CASSYWGNQPQHF. The CDR3 bases are TGTGCCAGCAGTTACTGGGGCAATCAGCCCCAGCATTTT. The V call is TRBV6-2 or TRBV6-3, the J call TRBJ1-5; D gene uncertain. The germline gives CDR1 MNHEY, CDR2 SVGEGT. The CDR3 is 13 amino acids. Trimming cost V 1 base and J 2 bases, with 3 bases left between them.

This clone occurred once. The chain recombines TRBV6-5 with TRBJ1-2, with D possibly TRBD1 on 5 matching bases. The CDR3 is 14 residues long. The ends were cut back, 2 bases at V and 3 bases at J, with 10 bases in the middle. Germline V CDR1 and CDR2: MNHEY, SVGAGI. The CDR3 coding sequence is TGTGCCAGCAGTTACGGGGGACTCGACTATGGCTACACCTTC. It specifies CASSYGGLDYGYTF.

The chain carries TRBV4-2 and TRBJ2-6; D may correspond to TRBD1 or TRBD2 (5 bases each). Germline V gene lookup returns CDR1 LGHNA and CDR2 YNFKEQ. This CDR3 comprises 17 residues. V was cut by 0 bases and J by 0 bases, with 9 bases left in between. CDR3 in amino acids: CASSQEGVSSGANVLTF. In nucleotides, the CDR3 is TGTGCCAGCAGCCAAGAGGGGGTGTCCTCTGGGGCCAACGTCCTGACTTTC.

The chain uses TRBV7-2 and TRBJ1-2; D is unresolved. This CDR3 is built from 15 residues. CDR1 is SGHTA, CDR2 FQGNSA, per germline. V was pared by 7 bases and J by 8 bases, with 23 bases between. The CDR3 bases are TGTGCCAGCACACAACACCCCGAGGGAATTGGAGGCTACACCTTC. Amino acid sequence: CASTQHPEGIGGYTF.

This chain uses TRBV3-1 (or the pseudogene TRBV3-2) with TRBJ2-1, with 11 positions matching TRBD2. Looked up from germline, CDR1 is LGHDT and CDR2 is YNNKEL (reference sequence). The V segment lost 0 bases and the J segment 0 bases; nucleotides outside the gene matches: 4. The CDR3 has 18 amino acids. The CDR3 loop is CASSQDPGLAASYNEQFF. For the CDR3, the DNA is TGTGCCAGCAGCCAAGACCCGGGACTAGCGGCCTCCTACAATGAGCAGTTCTTC.

The V call is TRBV5-1, the J call TRBJ1-3, with D maybe TRBD1 (6 bases). Germline loops: CDR1 SGHRS, CDR2 YFSETQ. The V gene lost 0 bases and the J gene lost 0 bases, with 7 bases spanning the gap. CDR3 size: 15 residues. The CDR3 is CASSLDRASGNTIYF. Here the CDR3 DNA reads TGCGCCAGCAGCTTGGACAGGGCCTCTGGAAACACCATATATTTT.

The rearrangement links TRBV4-3 to TRBJ2-3; perhaps TRBD1 as D (6 bases). V was pared by 6 bases and J by 5 bases, with 18 bases between. Germline V gene lookup returns CDR1 LGHNA and CDR2 YSLEER. This CDR3 is built from 15 residues. The CDR3 loop is CASSSGTLQGDTQYF. The DNA for the CDR3 is TGCGCCAGCAGTTCGGGGACACTACAAGGAGATACGCAGTATTTT.

V is TRBV19 and J is TRBJ1-6; D not resolved. The V end was cut by 3 bases, the J end by 5 bases, with 8 bases between. Germline CDR1 LNHDA, CDR2 SQIVND (reference sequence). This CDR3 has 14 amino acids. CDR3 region: CASSIRGDNSPLHF. For the CDR3, the DNA is TGTGCCAGTAGTATTCGAGGTGATAATTCACCCCTCCACTTT.

V gene TRBV4-1 combines with J gene TRBJ2-1, with 8 positions matching TRBD2. J lost 7 bases, V lost 1 base, and 12 bases had no gene match. This CDR3 region has 17 residues. Germline V gene lookup returns CDR1 MGHRA and CDR2 YSYEKL. The CDR3 protein is CASSQGQRESPGNEQFF. The CDR3 coding sequence is TGCGCCAGCAGCCAAGGGCAGCGGGAGTCTCCGGGAAATGAGCAGTTCTTC.

The V and J genes are TRBV6-2 or TRBV6-3 and TRBJ1-5; TRBD1 is a possible D gene (5 bases). Germline V CDR1 and CDR2: MNHEY, SVGEGT. The CDR3 covers 15 residues. V lost 2 bases and J lost 7, with 15 bases in between. CDR3 sequence (DNA): TGTGCCAGCAGTTACGGTGGAGGGGAAGGACAGCCCCAGCATTTT. Translated, it gives CASSYGGGEGQPQHF.

The J gene is TRBJ2-7, the V gene TRBV13, with 9 bases fitting TRBD1. This CDR3 is built from 16 residues. CDR1 is PRHDT, CDR2 FYEKMQ, per germline (reference sequence). Trimming removed 5 bases from V and 1 base from J; junction bases left unmatched: 9. CDR3 sequence (DNA): TGTGCCAGCAGCCCCTGGACAGGGGATCCGTCCTACGAGCAGTACTTC. Amino acid sequence: CASSPWTGDPSYEQYF.

The chain joins TRBV28 to TRBJ1-1, with 7 bases identical to TRBD1. The length of the CDR3 is 13 residues. In germline, CDR1 is MDHEN, CDR2 SYDVKM. V lost 6 bases and J lost 7; bases outside the gene matches: 8. The CDR3 DNA follows: TGTGCCAGCAGGCCAGGGACAGCTGATGAAGCTTTCTTT. Protein product: CASRPGTADEAFF.